This T cell receptor beta chain was sequenced during a study of blood T cell repertoires in COVID-19. Sequenced by immunoSEQ multiplex PCR; TCRdb stores in-frame clones only, minus some. The data hold 75,000 to 90,000 clones, with 80% observed a single time. This CDR3 spans 14 amino acids. Germline CDR1 reads SGHKS; CDR2 reads YYEKEE (reference sequence). Trimming took 3 bases from V and 1 from J; bases not matched to a gene: 1. This clonotype was obtained from a middle-aged woman with active or convalescent COVID-19. Material: peripheral blood. The V gene is TRBV5-5, the J gene TRBJ1-1, with 9 bases aligning to TRBD1. The CDR3 sequence: CASSWGQGNTEAFF. CDR3 nucleotide sequence: TGTGCCAGCAGCTGGGGACAGGGGAACACTGAAGCTTTCTTT.